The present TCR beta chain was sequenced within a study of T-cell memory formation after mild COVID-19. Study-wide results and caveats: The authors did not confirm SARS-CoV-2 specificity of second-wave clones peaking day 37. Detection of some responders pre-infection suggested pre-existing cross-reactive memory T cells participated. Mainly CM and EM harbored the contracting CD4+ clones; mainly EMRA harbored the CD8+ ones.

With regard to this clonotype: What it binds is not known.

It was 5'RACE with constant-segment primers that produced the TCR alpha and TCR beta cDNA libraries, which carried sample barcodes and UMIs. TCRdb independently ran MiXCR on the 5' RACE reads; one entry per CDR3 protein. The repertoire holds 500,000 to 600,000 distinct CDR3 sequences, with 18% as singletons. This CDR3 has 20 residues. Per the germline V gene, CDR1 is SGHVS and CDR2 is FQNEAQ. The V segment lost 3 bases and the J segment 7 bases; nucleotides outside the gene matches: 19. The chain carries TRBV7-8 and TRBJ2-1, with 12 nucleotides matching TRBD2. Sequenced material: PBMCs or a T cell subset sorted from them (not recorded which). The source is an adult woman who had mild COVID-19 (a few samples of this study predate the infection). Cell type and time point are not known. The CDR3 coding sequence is TGTGCCAGCAGCTTCAAGGGGAGGGGAACGACTAGCGGGAGAAGAAATGAGCAGTTCTTC. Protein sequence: CASSFKGRGTTSGRRNEQFF.